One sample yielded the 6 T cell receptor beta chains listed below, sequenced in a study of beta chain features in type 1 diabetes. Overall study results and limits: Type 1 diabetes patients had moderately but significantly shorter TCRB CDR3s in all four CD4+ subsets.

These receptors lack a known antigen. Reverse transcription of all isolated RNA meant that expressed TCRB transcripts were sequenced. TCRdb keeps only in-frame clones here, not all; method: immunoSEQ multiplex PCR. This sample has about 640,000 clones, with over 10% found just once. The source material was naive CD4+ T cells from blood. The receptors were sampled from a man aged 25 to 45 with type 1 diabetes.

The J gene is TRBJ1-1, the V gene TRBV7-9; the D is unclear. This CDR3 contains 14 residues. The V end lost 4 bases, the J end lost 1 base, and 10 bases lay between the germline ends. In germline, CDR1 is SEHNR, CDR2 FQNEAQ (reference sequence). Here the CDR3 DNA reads TGTGCCAGCAGCTCAAGTGGAGGGAACACTGAAGCTTTCTTT. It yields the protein CASSSSGGNTEAFF.

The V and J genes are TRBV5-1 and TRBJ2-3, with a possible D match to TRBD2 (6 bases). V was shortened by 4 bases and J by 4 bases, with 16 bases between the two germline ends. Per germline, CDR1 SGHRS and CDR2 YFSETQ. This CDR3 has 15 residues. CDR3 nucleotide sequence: TGCGCCAGCAGCGCGCCCCGGGGGACGCCAGATACGCAGTATTTT. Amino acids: CASSAPRGTPDTQYF.

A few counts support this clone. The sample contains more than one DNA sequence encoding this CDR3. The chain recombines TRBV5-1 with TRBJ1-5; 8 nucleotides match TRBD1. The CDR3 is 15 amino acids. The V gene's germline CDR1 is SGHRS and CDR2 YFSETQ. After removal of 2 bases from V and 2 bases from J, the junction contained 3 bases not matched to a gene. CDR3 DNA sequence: TGCGCCAGCAGCTTAGGACAGGGTGGCAATCAGCCCCAGCATTTT. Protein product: CASSLGQGGNQPQHF.

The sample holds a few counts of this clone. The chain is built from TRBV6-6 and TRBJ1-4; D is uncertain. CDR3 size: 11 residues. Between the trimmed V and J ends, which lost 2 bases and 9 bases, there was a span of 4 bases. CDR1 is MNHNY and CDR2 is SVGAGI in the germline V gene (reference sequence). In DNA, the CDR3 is TGTGCCAGCAGTTACGGTCAAAAACTGTTTTTT. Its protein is CASSYGQKLFF.

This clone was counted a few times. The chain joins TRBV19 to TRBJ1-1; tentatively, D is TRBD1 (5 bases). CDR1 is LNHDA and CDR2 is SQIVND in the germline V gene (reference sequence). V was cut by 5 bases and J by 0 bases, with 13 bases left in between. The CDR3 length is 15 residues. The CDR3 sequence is CASSPGTGMNTEAFF. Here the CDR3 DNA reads TGTGCCAGTAGTCCAGGGACGGGCATGAACACTGAAGCTTTCTTT.

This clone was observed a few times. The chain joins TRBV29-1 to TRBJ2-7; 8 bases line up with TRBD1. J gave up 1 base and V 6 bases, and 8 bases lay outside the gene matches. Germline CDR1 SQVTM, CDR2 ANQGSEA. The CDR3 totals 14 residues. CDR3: CSVTQGAGSYEQYF. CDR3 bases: TGCAGCGTAACCCAGGGGGCCGGATCCTACGAGCAGTACTTC.